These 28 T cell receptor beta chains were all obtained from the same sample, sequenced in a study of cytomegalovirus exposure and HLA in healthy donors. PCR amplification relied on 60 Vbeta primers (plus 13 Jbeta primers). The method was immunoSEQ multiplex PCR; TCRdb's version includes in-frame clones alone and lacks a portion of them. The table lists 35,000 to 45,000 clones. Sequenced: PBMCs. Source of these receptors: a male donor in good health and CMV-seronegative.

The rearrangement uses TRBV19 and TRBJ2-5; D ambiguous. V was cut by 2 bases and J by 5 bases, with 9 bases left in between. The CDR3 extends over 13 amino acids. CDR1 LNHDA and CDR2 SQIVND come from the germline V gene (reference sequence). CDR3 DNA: TGTGCCAGTAGTATATCCCGTCCCGAGACCCAGTACTTC. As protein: CASSISRPETQYF.

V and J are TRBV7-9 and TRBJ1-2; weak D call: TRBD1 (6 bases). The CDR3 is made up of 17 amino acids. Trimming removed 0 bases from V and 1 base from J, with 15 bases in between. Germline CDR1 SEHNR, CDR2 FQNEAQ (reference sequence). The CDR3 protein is CASSLAKQGPFNYGYTF. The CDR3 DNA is TGTGCCAGCAGCTTAGCCAAACAGGGCCCCTTTAACTATGGCTACACCTTC.

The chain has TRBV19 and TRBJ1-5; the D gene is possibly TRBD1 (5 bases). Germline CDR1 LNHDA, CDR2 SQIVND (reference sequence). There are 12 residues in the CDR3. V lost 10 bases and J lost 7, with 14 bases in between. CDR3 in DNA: TGTGCCACCAGGACATTCAACCAGCCCCAGCATTTT. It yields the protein CATRTFNQPQHF.

Written as DNA, the CDR3 is TGCGCCAGCAGCCACCCCAAAGCGGGGGTTCACAATGAGCAGTTCTTC. Translated: CASSHPKAGVHNEQFF. The rearrangement uses TRBV4-1 and TRBJ2-1; 8 bases map to TRBD2. Trimming at V came to 3 bases and at J to 5 bases, leaving 9 bases not matched to a gene. There are 16 residues in the CDR3. Germline V lookup: CDR1 MGHRA, CDR2 YSYEKL.

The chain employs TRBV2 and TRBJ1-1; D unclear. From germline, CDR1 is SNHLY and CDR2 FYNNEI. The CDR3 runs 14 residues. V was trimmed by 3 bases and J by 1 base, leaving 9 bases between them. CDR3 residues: CASSDHSPNTEAFF. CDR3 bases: TGTGCCAGCAGTGACCACAGCCCGAACACTGAAGCTTTCTTT.

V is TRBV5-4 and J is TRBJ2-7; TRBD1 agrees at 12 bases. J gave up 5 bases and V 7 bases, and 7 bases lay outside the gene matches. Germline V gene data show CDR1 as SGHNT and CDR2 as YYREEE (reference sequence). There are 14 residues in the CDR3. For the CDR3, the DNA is TGTGCCAGCTCGGGACAGGGGGCTTTCGACGAGCAGTACTTC. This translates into CASSGQGAFDEQYF.

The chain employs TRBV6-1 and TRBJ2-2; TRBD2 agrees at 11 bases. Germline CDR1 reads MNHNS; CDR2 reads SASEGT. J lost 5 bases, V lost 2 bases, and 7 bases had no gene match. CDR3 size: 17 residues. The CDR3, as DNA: TGTGCCAGCAGTGAACAAAGACTAGCGGGGCCTACCGGGGAGCTGTTTTTT. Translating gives CASSEQRLAGPTGELFF.

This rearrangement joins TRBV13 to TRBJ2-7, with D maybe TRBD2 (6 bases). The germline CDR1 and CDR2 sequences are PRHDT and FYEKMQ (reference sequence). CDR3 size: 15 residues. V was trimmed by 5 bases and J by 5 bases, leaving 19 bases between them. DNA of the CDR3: TGTGCCAGCAGCCCCCTTCGTACGGGAGTCCACGAGCAGTACTTC. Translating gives CASSPLRTGVHEQYF. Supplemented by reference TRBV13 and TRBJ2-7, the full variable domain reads AAGVIQSPRHLIKEKRETATLKCYPIPRHDTVYWYQQGPGQDPQFLISFYEKMQSDKGSIPDRFSAQQFSDYHSELNMSSLELGDSALYFCASSPLRTGVHEQYFGPGTRLTVT.

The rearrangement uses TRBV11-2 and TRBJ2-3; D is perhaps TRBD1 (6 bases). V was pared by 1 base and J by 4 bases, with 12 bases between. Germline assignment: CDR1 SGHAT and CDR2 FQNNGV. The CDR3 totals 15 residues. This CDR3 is CASSLGPGVPDTQYF. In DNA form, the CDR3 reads TGTGCCAGCAGCTTAGGACCAGGGGTTCCAGATACGCAGTATTTT.

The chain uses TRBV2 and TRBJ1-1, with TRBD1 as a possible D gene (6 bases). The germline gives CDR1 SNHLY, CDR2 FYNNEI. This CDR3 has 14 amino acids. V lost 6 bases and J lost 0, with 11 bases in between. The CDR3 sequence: CASRDSIMNTEAFF. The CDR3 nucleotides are TGTGCCAGCAGGGACAGTATTATGAACACTGAAGCTTTCTTT. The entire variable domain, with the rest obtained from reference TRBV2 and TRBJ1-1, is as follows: EPEVTQTPSHQVTQMGQEVILRCVPISNHLYFYWYRQILGQKVEFLVSFYNNEISEKSEIFDDQFSVERPDGSNFTLKIRSTKLEDSAMYFCASRDSIMNTEAFFGQGTRLTVV.

CDR3 bases: TGTGCCAGCAGCTCAGGGTGGGGTGGAAACACTGAAGCTTTCTTT. As protein: CASSSGWGGNTEAFF. This chain links TRBV7-2 with TRBJ1-1; a weak D match, TRBD1 (5 bases). The germline V and J ends were trimmed by 4 bases and 2 bases, with 14 bases remaining between them. Germline V gene lookup returns CDR1 SGHTA and CDR2 FQGNSA. There are 15 residues in the CDR3.

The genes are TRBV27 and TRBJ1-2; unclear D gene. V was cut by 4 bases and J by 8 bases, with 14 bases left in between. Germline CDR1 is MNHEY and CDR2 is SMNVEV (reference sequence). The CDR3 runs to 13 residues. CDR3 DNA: TGTGCCAGCAGTTCAAACGCCAGGCCCGGCTACACCTTC. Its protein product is CASSSNARPGYTF.

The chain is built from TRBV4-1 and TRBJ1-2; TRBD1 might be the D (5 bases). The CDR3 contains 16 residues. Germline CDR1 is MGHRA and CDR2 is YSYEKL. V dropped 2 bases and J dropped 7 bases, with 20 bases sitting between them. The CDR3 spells CASSQSRQQVDGGYTF. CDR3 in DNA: TGCGCCAGCAGCCAATCACGGCAACAGGTCGATGGTGGCTACACCTTC.

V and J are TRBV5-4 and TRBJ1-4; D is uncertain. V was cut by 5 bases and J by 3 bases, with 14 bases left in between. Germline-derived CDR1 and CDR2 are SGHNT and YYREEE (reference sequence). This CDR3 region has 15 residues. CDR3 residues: CASSSGGVSNEKLFF. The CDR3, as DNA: TGTGCCAGCAGTTCGGGCGGGGTATCTAATGAAAAACTGTTTTTT.

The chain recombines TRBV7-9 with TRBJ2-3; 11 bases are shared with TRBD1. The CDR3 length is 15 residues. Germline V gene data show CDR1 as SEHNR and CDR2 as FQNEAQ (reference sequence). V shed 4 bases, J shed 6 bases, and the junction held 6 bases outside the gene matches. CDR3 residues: CASSSMDRGQDTQYF. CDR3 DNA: TGTGCCAGCAGCTCGATGGACAGGGGGCAGGATACGCAGTATTTT. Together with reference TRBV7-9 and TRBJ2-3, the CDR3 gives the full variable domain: DTGVSQNPRHKITKRGQNVTFRCDPISEHNRLYWYRQTLGQGPEFLTYFQNEAQLEKSRLLSDRFSAERPKGSFSTLEIQRTEQGDSAMYLCASSSMDRGQDTQYFGPGTRLTVL.

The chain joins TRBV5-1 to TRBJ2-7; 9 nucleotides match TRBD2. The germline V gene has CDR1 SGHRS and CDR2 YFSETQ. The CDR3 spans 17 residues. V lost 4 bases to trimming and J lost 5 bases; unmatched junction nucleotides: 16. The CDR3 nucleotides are TGCGCCAGCAGCCATCTTCTTAGCGGGGGTCGAGGTAACGAGCAGTACTTC. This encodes CASSHLLSGGRGNEQYF.

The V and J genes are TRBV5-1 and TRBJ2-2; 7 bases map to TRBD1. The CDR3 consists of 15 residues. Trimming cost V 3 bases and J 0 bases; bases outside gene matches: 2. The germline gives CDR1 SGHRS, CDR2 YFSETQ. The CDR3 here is CASSYGTANTGELFF. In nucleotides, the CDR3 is TGCGCCAGCAGCTATGGGACAGCGAACACCGGGGAGCTGTTTTTT.

The CDR3 loop is CASSQSPGDPTDTQYF. In DNA, the CDR3 is TGTGCCAGCAGCCAATCGCCGGGGGACCCCACAGATACGCAGTATTTT. V and J are TRBV16 and TRBJ2-3; tentatively, D is TRBD2 (6 bases). This CDR3 region has 16 residues. The V gene's germline CDR1 is KGHSY and CDR2 FQNENV. V lost 0 bases and J 2 bases, leaving 12 bases between the germline ends.

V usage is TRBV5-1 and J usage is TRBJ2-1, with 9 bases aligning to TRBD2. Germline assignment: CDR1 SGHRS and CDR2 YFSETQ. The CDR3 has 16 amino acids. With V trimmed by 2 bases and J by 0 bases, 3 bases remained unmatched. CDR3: CASSLGLASSYNEQFF. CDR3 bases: TGCGCCAGCAGCTTAGGACTAGCGAGCTCCTACAATGAGCAGTTCTTC.

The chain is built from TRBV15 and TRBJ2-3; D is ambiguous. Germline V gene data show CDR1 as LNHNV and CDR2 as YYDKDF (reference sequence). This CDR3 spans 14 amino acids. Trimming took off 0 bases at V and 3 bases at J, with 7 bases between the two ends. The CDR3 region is CATSRDDLTDTQYF. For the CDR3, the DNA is TGTGCCACCAGCAGAGATGATCTAACAGATACGCAGTATTTT.

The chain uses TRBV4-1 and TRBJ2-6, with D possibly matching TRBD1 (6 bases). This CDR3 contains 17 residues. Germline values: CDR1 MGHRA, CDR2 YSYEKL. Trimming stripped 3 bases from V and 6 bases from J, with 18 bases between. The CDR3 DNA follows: TGCGCCAGCAGCCAGCCGGCTAGCAGGGGCCTGGCCAACGTCCTGACTTTC. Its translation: CASSQPASRGLANVLTF.

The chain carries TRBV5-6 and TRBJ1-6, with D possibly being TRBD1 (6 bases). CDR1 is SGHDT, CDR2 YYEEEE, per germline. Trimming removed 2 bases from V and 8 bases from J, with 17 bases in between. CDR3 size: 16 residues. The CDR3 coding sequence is TGTGCCAGCAGCTTCCCTCGGGAGGGGGACTATTCACCCCTCCACTTT. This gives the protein CASSFPREGDYSPLHF.

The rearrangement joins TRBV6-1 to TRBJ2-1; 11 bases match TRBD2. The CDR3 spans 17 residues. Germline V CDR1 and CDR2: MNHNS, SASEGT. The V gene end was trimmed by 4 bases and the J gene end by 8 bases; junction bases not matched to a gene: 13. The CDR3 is CASSAPIAGGQGDEQFF. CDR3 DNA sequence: TGTGCCAGCAGTGCTCCTATAGCGGGGGGGCAGGGGGATGAGCAGTTCTTC.

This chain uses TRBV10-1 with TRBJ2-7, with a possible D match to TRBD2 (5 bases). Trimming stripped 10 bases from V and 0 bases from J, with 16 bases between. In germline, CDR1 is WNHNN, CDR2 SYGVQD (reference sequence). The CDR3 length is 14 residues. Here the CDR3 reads CATQKTRYSYEQYF. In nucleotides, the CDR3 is TGCGCCACCCAAAAAACTAGGTACTCCTACGAGCAGTACTTC.

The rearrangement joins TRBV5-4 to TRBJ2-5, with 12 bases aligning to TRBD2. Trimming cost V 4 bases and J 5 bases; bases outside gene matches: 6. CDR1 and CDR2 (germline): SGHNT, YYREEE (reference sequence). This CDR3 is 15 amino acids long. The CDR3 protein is CASSQKTSGGETQYF. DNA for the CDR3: TGTGCCAGCAGCCAAAAGACTAGCGGGGGTGAGACCCAGTACTTC.

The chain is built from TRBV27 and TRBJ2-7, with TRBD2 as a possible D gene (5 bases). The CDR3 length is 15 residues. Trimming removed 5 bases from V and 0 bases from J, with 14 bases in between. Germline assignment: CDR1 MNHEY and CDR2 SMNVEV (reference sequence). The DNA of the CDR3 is TGTGCCAGCAGTAGGACTGCGGGTGGCTCCTACGAGCAGTACTTC. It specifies CASSRTAGGSYEQYF.

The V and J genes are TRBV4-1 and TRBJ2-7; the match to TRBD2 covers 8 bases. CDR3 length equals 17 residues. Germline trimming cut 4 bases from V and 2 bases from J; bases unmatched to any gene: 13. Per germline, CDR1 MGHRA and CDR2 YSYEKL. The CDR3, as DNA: TGCGCCAGCAGCCTAGGACTAGCTGGCGGACGCCCCTACGAGCAGTACTTC. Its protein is CASSLGLAGGRPYEQYF.

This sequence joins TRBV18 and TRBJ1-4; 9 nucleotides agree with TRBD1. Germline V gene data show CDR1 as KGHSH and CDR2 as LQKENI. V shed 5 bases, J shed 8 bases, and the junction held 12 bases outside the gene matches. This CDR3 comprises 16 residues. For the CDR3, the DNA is TGTGCCAGCTCAGACCAACAGGGGACAGGGTACGAAAAACTGTTTTTT. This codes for CASSDQQGTGYEKLFF.